A selection of T cell receptor beta chains follows, all from one sample in a study of blood T cell repertoires in COVID-19. Assay: immunoSEQ multiplex PCR; the TCRdb copy retains only in-frame clones and omits some. The data show about 380,000 clones, with more than 75% seen just once and 0.85% to 1.2% held by the top ten. The specimen sequenced was peripheral blood. These receptors originate from a human donor with acute or convalescent COVID-19. The donor label of this sample is uncertain. The CDR3 runs from the conserved cysteine through the conserved F or W. The order of the fields is J gene, clone size, V gene, D gene, CDR3 protein, CDR3 DNA. D genes are given only for firm matches. For some rows the clone size is stated as once, few or many, or as a class when expanded; others skip it.

>TRBJ2-5|few|TRBV3-1/TRBV3-2|TRBD1
CASSHLRKTGGRLETQYF
TGTGCCAGCAGCCATCTCCGGAAAACAGGGGGAAGGCTTGAGACCCAGTACTTC
>TRBJ1-5|NA|TRBV19|TRBD1
CASTDRVGQPQHF
TGTGCCAGCACCGACAGGGTGGGACAGCCCCAGCATTTT
>TRBJ2-6|NA|TRBV5-1|NA
CASSLGGSSGANVLTF
TGCGCCAGCAGCTTGGGGGGCAGCTCTGGGGCCAACGTCCTGACTTTC
>TRBJ2-1|NA|TRBV3-1/TRBV3-2|NA
CASSQVGRRGGLNEQFF
TGTGCCAGCAGCCAAGTCGGCCGCAGGGGTGGTCTCAATGAGCAGTTCTTC
>TRBJ2-7|NA|TRBV6-5|NA
CASSYFAGAFYEQYF
TGTGCCAGCAGTTATTTTGCGGGGGCCTTCTACGAGCAGTACTTC
>TRBJ1-3|NA|TRBV5-4|NA
CASSLTPDSGNTIYF
TGTGCCAGCAGCTTGACACCAGACTCTGGAAACACCATATATTTT
>TRBJ1-1|NA|TRBV19|NA
CASSIYIGGVNTEAFF
TGTGCCAGTAGTATTTATATAGGGGGAGTGAACACTGAAGCTTTCTTT
>TRBJ1-1|NA|TRBV11-1|TRBD1
CASSFPGTANTEAFF
TGTGCCAGCAGCTTCCCCGGGACAGCCAACACTGAAGCTTTCTTT
>TRBJ1-1|NA|TRBV19|NA
CASSNQVLNEAFF
TGTGCCAGTAGTAACCAGGTTCTCAATGAAGCTTTCTTT
>TRBJ2-7|NA|TRBV18|NA
CASSPSQNYEQYF
TGTGCCAGCTCACCGTCACAGAACTACGAGCAGTACTTC
>TRBJ1-1|NA|TRBV2|NA
CASRRQENTEAFF
TGTGCCAGTCGGAGACAGGAAAACACTGAAGCTTTCTTT
>TRBJ1-2|many|TRBV2|NA
CASSAAGTGVNYGYTF
TGTGCCAGCAGTGCTGCAGGGACTGGGGTTAACTATGGCTACACCTTC
>TRBJ1-5|NA|TRBV19|NA
CASSSMGRVNQPQHF
TGTGCCAGTAGTTCAATGGGGAGGGTCAATCAGCCCCAGCATTTT
>TRBJ2-5|NA|TRBV5-1|TRBD2
CASSLGSPGGETQYF
TGCGCCAGCAGCTTGGGTAGCCCGGGGGGGGAGACCCAGTACTTC
>TRBJ1-1|NA|TRBV5-1|TRBD1
CASSQGTGGRNTEAFF
TGCGCCAGCAGCCAAGGGACAGGGGGAAGGAACACTGAAGCTTTCTTT
>TRBJ1-2|NA|TRBV29-1|NA
CSVVGGAYGYTF
TGCAGCGTTGTGGGGGGAGCCTATGGCTACACCTTC
>TRBJ1-1|many|TRBV10-2|NA
CASSRDTYTEAFF
TGCGCCAGCAGTCGGGACACCTACACTGAAGCTTTCTTT
>TRBJ2-2|NA|TRBV11-2|NA
CASSPSGSISNTGELFF
TGTGCCAGCAGCCCCTCGGGTAGCATTTCGAACACCGGGGAGCTGTTTTTT
>TRBJ1-2|NA|TRBV5-1|NA
CASSLAYSDGYTF
TGCGCCAGCAGCTTGGCCTATAGTGATGGCTACACCTTC
>TRBJ1-5|NA|TRBV27|NA
CASSTQNSNQPQHF
TGTGCCAGCTCGACACAGAATAGCAATCAGCCCCAGCATTTT
>TRBJ1-5|NA|TRBV6-5|NA
CASSLGRDQPQHF
TGTGCCAGCAGTTTGGGGAGGGATCAGCCCCAGCATTTT
>TRBJ2-4|NA|TRBV5-5|NA
CASSLSPEVIQYF
TGTGCCAGCAGCTTGTCCCCCGAGGTCATTCAGTACTTC
>TRBJ2-1|NA|TRBV6-5|NA
CASKRGSYNEQFF
TGTGCCAGCAAAAGGGGGTCCTACAATGAGCAGTTCTTC
>TRBJ1-1|few|TRBV5-4|TRBD1
CASSPPDRVTQAFF
TGTGCCAGCAGCCCCCCGGACAGGGTAACCCAAGCTTTCTTT
>TRBJ1-6|NA|TRBV28|NA
CATTFRDNFNSPLHF
TGTGCCACCACATTCAGGGACAATTTTAATTCACCCCTCCACTTT
>TRBJ2-1|NA|TRBV5-6|NA
CASSLAGSSYNEQFF
TGTGCCAGCAGCTTGGCAGGGTCCTCCTACAATGAGCAGTTCTTC
>TRBJ2-5|NA|TRBV28|TRBD2
CASRIAGGQETQYF
TGTGCCAGCAGGATAGCGGGGGGGCAAGAGACCCAGTACTTC
>TRBJ2-7|NA|TRBV11-3|TRBD2
CASSVGTSGSYEQYF
TGTGCCAGCAGCGTCGGGACTAGCGGCTCCTACGAGCAGTACTTC
>TRBJ2-7|NA|TRBV30|TRBD2
CAWSQGLATEQYF
TGTGCCTGGAGTCAAGGACTAGCTACCGAGCAGTACTTC
>TRBJ2-2|NA|TRBV2|TRBD2
CASTSRLAGSGELFF
TGTGCCAGCACTAGCAGACTAGCGGGATCCGGGGAGCTGTTTTTT
>TRBJ1-1|once|TRBV4-1|NA
CASSQGANVNTEAFF
TGCGCCAGCAGCCAAGGGGCGAACGTGAACACTGAAGCTTTCTTT
>TRBJ2-3|NA|TRBV5-1|TRBD2
CASSPRAGGQIDTQYF
TGCGCCAGCAGCCCCCGAGCGGGGGGGCAAATAGATACGCAGTATTTT
>TRBJ2-1|NA|TRBV5-1|TRBD1
CASSLAGTGDRVRQFF
TGCGCCAGCAGCTTGGCAGGGACAGGGGATCGTGTTAGACAGTTCTTC